A selection of T cell receptor beta chains follows, all from one sample in a study of T cell responses to AZD1222 COVID-19 vaccine. Generated by immunoSEQ multiplex PCR, the TCRdb table keeps only in-frame clones and is missing some. The sample yields about 130,000 clones, about nine tenths seen once. This material consisted of peripheral blood, taken on day 0 of AZD1222 vaccination. These TCRs come from an adult in good health. CDR3s include the opening cysteine and the closing phenylalanine or tryptophan. Expanded clones are given a class, and other clones once, few, many or no size at all.

v_call,j_call,cdr3_length,clone_size,cdr3_aa
TRBV7-6,TRBJ1-4,17,NA,CASSFLTGGRRGEKLFF
TRBV18,TRBJ1-2,15,NA,CASSPSQGADYGYTF
TRBV4-2,TRBJ1-3,16,NA,CASSQDQGGRGNTIYF
TRBV7-2,TRBJ1-4,13,NA,CASSLGGVEKLFF
TRBV10-3,TRBJ1-1,15,few,CAISGPGGKGTEAFF
TRBV6-6,TRBJ1-6,14,NA,CASSNGEQNSPLHF
TRBV4-3,TRBJ1-2,15,NA,CASSQVGTGTYGYTF
TRBV18,TRBJ1-6,14,NA,CASSTLGSNSPLHF
TRBV10-3,TRBJ1-2,15,NA,CAISESAPPVYGYTF
TRBV19,TRBJ2-1,13,NA,CASSIAGASEQFF
TRBV9,TRBJ1-3,18,NA,CASSVTTETARIKNTIYF
TRBV7-3,TRBJ1-6,14,NA,CASSQIGADSPLHF
TRBV7-3,TRBJ1-1,14,NA,CASSRGPAPGEAFF
TRBV4-1,TRBJ2-5,15,NA,CASSQAQRPTGAQYF
TRBV14,TRBJ1-2,14,NA,CASSLRRNLGGYTF
TRBV5-6,TRBJ2-7,13,NA,CASSFRSSYEQYF
TRBV5-8,TRBJ1-4,14,NA,CASSFGHSGEKLFF
TRBV20-1,TRBJ1-1,11,NA,CSARVTGEAFF
TRBV6-2/TRBV6-3,TRBJ1-1,19,NA,CASSPGSIRGAQGNTEAFF
TRBV7-2,TRBJ2-3,12,NA,CASSSRGDTQYF
TRBV7-8,TRBJ1-4,15,NA,CASSLGQGQSEKLFF
TRBV5-1,TRBJ1-1,14,NA,CASRSGEERTEAFF
TRBV6-5,TRBJ1-1,13,NA,CASSQRQIAEAFF
TRBV19,TRBJ1-2,12,NA,CASSVTRYGYTF
TRBV7-8,TRBJ1-2,13,NA,CASSLVRGSGYTF
TRBV6-5,TRBJ1-1,13,NA,CASSSRGYTEAFF